This T cell receptor (beta chain) is from a study of early T cells in non-severe SARS-CoV-2 infection. Study summary: Sequencing used unsorted whole-blood bulk RNA, so chains lack pairing. Broader study findings: Database matching using VDJdb favored anti-spike CD8 responses, with private and CD4 specificities left missing.

CDR1 is SGHVS, CDR2 FQNEAQ, per germline. V gave up 2 bases and J gave up 2 bases, with 11 bases separating them. The CDR3 is 15 amino acids. cDNA molecules, individually, were tagged with unique molecular identifiers. TCRdb fed the 5' RACE reads into MiXCR, producing one record per CDR3 protein. The sample yields some 90,000 distinct CDR3 sequences, about 15% seen once. Notes on this clonotype: Antigen unknown.

The chain combines TRBV7-8 with TRBJ2-3, with D hard to call. Sequencing was done on a sample of whole blood. The receptor was derived from an adult who was a healthcare worker with PCR-confirmed SARS-CoV-2 infection or an uninfected control (not recorded which). CDR3 sequence: CASSLSSHPTDTQYF. Written as DNA, the CDR3 is TGTGCCAGCAGCTTAAGTTCCCACCCCACAGATACGCAGTATTTT.